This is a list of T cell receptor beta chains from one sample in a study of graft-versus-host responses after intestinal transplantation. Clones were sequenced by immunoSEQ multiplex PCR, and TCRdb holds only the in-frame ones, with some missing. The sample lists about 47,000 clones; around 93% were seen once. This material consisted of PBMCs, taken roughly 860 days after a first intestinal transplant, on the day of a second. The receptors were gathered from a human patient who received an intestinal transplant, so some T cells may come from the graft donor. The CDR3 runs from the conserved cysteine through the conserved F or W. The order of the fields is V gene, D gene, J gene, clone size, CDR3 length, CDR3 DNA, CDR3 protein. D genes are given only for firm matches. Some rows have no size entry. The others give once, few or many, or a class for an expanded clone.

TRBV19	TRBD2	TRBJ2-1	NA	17	TGTGCCAGTAGTAGAATAGGAAGCGGGAGGCTCTACAATGAGCAGTTCTTC	CASSRIGSGRLYNEQFF
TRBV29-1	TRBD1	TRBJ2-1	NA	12	TGCAGCGCGGACAGGAATAACAATGAGCAGTTCTTC	CSADRNNNEQFF
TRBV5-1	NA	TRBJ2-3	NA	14	TGCGCCAGCAGCTCAGTGGGCCTGACAGATACGCAGTATTTT	CASSSVGLTDTQYF
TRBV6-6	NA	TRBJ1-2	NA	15	TGTGCCAGCAGTTACTATGATAGGGATGAGTATGGCTACACCTTC	CASSYYDRDEYGYTF
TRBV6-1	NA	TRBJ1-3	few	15	TGTGCCAGCAGTGAAGGGGCTAACTCTGGAAACACCATATATTTT	CASSEGANSGNTIYF
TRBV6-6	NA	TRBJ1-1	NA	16	TGTGCCAGCAGTCTCCGGGACACTAACTCTGGCACTGAAGCTTTCTTT	CASSLRDTNSGTEAFF
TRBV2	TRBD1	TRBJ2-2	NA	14	TGTGCCAGCAGGGGACAGGGTTTGGCCGGGGAGCTGTTTTTT	CASRGQGLAGELFF
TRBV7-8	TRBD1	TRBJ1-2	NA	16	TGTGCCAGCAGCCCAGGGACAGTCCAAGGGCCCTATGGCTACACCTTC	CASSPGTVQGPYGYTF
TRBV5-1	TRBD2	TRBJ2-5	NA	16	TGCGCCAGCAGCCACGGACTAGCGGGAGAACAAGAGACCCAGTACTTC	CASSHGLAGEQETQYF
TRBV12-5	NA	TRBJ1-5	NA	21	TGTGCTAGTGGTTTGGTAATGGGGCTAGGCGGACCAGATGGGCTGAATCAGCCCCAGCATTTT	CASGLVMGLGGPDGLNQPQHF